The 23 T cell receptor beta chains given below trace back to one sample, sequenced in a study of T cell repertoires in cytomegalovirus infection. TCRdb re-derived calls from the reads in MiXCR, one entry per CDR3 protein. The sample records 300,000 or so distinct CDR3 sequences, 9.6% being singletons. What was sequenced was PBMCs. These receptors came from a human donor in good health (CMV status not recorded). Some clones in this sample may be carry-over from other donors' samples.

This clonotype appeared a few times. The genes are TRBV6-5 and TRBJ1-6; D uncertain. Trimming pared 0 bases from V and 5 bases from J, leaving 20 bases between. The CDR3 covers 19 residues. Germline values: CDR1 MNHEY, CDR2 SVGAGI. The DNA for the CDR3 is TGTGCCAGCAGTTACTCGATTAACCCCATGGGTTTAAATAATTCACCCCTCCACTTT. Protein: CASSYSINPMGLNNSPLHF.

This clonotype was seen repeatedly, ten times or more. The J gene is TRBJ1-1, the V gene TRBV28, with D perhaps TRBD1 (5 bases). The CDR3 covers 12 residues. The germline V gene encodes CDR1 MDHEN and CDR2 SYDVKM. V shed 8 bases and J shed 1 base, with 8 bases lying between them. CDR3 sequence reads: CASVQGNTEAFF. The DNA of the CDR3 is TGTGCCAGCGTCCAGGGGAACACTGAAGCTTTCTTT.

There are many counts of this clonotype. The gene calls are TRBV7-2 and TRBJ2-2; TRBD1 might be the D (6 bases). This CDR3 is 15 amino acids long. In germline, CDR1 is SGHTA, CDR2 FQGNSA. V was pared by 5 bases and J by 9 bases, with 19 bases between. CDR3: CASSTGFRALRELFF. The CDR3 nucleotides are TGTGCCAGCAGCACAGGGTTCAGGGCCCTCCGGGAGCTGTTTTTT.

A word on this clonotype: It may be a read error: a sequence one base away is much more abundant. This chain links TRBV6-6 with TRBJ1-4; possible D gene TRBD1, 5 bases. This CDR3 spans 14 amino acids. Germline CDR1 reads MNHNY; CDR2 reads SVGAGI (reference sequence). The CDR3 region has the DNA TGTGCCAGCAGTGTGGGACGGTCGAATGAAAACCTGTTTTTT. Its protein product is CASSVGRSNENLFF.

This clonotype showed up many times. The chain is built from TRBV7-3 and TRBJ2-5; perhaps TRBD2 as D (5 bases). Per the germline V gene, CDR1 is SGHTA and CDR2 is FQGTGA. Trimming pared 5 bases from V and 4 bases from J, leaving 11 bases between. The CDR3 contains 13 residues. The CDR3 DNA reads as TGTGCCAGCAGCCCCGGACTCGGAGAGACCCAGTACTTC. Translation: CASSPGLGETQYF. The full variable domain, rest sourced from reference TRBV7-3 and TRBJ2-5, is GAGVSQTPSNKVTEKGKYVELRCDPISGHTALYWYRQSLGQGPEFLIYFQGTGAADDSGLPNDRFFAVRPEGSVSTLKIQRTERGDSAVYLCASSPGLGETQYFGPGTRLLVL.

This clonotype was detected only a few times. The chain has TRBV7-9 and TRBJ2-2; D gene ambiguous. Trimming pared 3 bases from V and 6 bases from J, leaving 5 bases between. The germline CDR1 and CDR2 sequences are SEHNR and FQNEAQ (reference sequence). The CDR3 has 12 residues. The CDR3 coding sequence is TGTGCCAGCAGCTTTAGCCCCGGGGAGCTGTTTTTT. Protein: CASSFSPGELFF.

The V and J genes are TRBV25-1 and TRBJ1-4; possible D gene TRBD1, 6 bases. Germline V gives CDR1 MGHDK, CDR2 SYGVNS. Trimming removed 3 bases from V and 4 bases from J, with 12 bases in between. This CDR3 spans 15 amino acids. The CDR3 nucleotides read TGTGCCAGCAGTGATTCGGGGACATATAATGAAAAACTGTTTTTT. The encoded protein is CASSDSGTYNEKLFF.

V gene TRBV3-1 combines with J gene TRBJ1-1; D is undetermined. The germline V gene has CDR1 LGHDT and CDR2 YNNKEL (reference sequence). CDR3 length: 12 residues. V was clipped by 2 bases and J by 4 bases, with 5 bases between them. The CDR3 protein is CASSQSSTEAFF. In DNA form, the CDR3 reads TGTGCCAGCAGCCAAAGTTCCACTGAAGCTTTCTTT.

This clonotype was seen only a few times. The genes are TRBV7-9 and TRBJ1-5; weak D call: TRBD1 (6 bases). This CDR3 has 15 residues. Per germline, CDR1 SEHNR and CDR2 FQNEAQ (reference sequence). Trimming removed 4 bases at V and 3 bases at J, with 13 bases between. The DNA for the CDR3 is TGTGCCAGCAGCTCAGGGGAAGGGGCCAATCAGCCCCAGCATTTT. This sequence encodes CASSSGEGANQPQHF. Based on the CDR3 plus reference TRBV7-9 and TRBJ1-5, the full variable domain is DTGVSQNPRHKITKRGQNVTFRCDPISEHNRLYWYRQTLGQGPEFLTYFQNEAQLEKSRLLSDRFSAERPKGSFSTLEIQRTEQGDSAMYLCASSSGEGANQPQHFGDGTRLSIL.

In this sample, this clonotype turned up many times. The V and J genes are TRBV6-2 or TRBV6-3 and TRBJ2-1; 7 positions agree with TRBD2. Per germline, CDR1 MNHEY and CDR2 SVGEGT. CDR3 length: 14 amino acids. The V and J ends lost 7 bases and 0 bases, in that order; junction bases with no gene match: 3. The DNA of the CDR3 is TGTGCCAGCACCAGCGGGAACTCCTACAATGAGCAGTTCTTC. Its translation is CASTSGNSYNEQFF.

This clonotype was counted many times. CDR3 region: CASSLDPRHYEQYV. The CDR3 DNA follows: TGTGCCAGCAGCTTAGATCCACGGCACTACGAGCAGTACGTC. V and J are TRBV11-2 and TRBJ2-7; D is uncertain. This CDR3 has 14 residues. From germline, CDR1 is SGHAT and CDR2 FQNNGV. The V end lost 0 bases, the J end lost 3 bases, and 9 bases lay between the germline ends.

This clonotype was counted at least ten times. This CDR3 is CASSNPGTLYNEQFF. The DNA for the CDR3 is TGTGCCAGCAGTAACCCGGGGACACTCTACAATGAGCAGTTCTTC. The chain couples TRBV7-9 to TRBJ2-1; a weak D match, TRBD1 (6 bases). CDR1 and CDR2 (germline): SEHNR, FQNEAQ (reference sequence). This CDR3 has 15 amino acids. Trimming removed 6 bases from V and 3 bases from J, with 15 bases in between.

Many counts were recorded for this clonotype. The rearrangement uses TRBV20-1 and TRBJ1-2; D is possibly TRBD1 (5 bases). Between the trimmed V and J ends, which lost 3 bases and 6 bases, there was a span of 11 bases. The CDR3 has 12 residues. Germline CDR1 and CDR2: DFQATT and SNEGSKA (reference sequence). CDR3 region: CSASGGRHGYTF. Here the CDR3 DNA reads TGCAGTGCTAGCGGGGGTAGGCATGGCTACACCTTC.

Many counts were recorded for this clonotype. The V gene is TRBV12-3 or TRBV12-4, the J gene TRBJ2-3; a weak D match, TRBD2 (5 bases). The V and J ends lost 3 bases and 4 bases respectively, with 17 bases between them. The CDR3 is 16 amino acids. CDR3 coding DNA: TGTGCCAGCAGTTTGAGGGCTAGAGGCGGGTCAGATACGCAGTATTTT. Protein product: CASSLRARGGSDTQYF.

The sample holds a few counts of this clonotype. This chain's CDR3 is CASSQARGREGYTF. CDR3 nucleotides: TGTGCCAGCAGCCAAGCCAGGGGGCGCGAAGGCTACACCTTC. The chain recombines TRBV3-1 with TRBJ1-2; 8 nucleotides agree with TRBD1. Germline assignment: CDR1 LGHDT and CDR2 YNNKEL (reference sequence). Trimming at V came to 1 base and at J to 8 bases, leaving 6 bases not matched to a gene. The length of the CDR3 is 14 residues. Variable domain in full (rest from reference TRBV3-1 and TRBJ1-2): DTAVSQTPKYLVTQMGNDKSIKCEQNLGHDTMYWYKQDSKKFLKIMFSYNNKELIINETVPNRFSPKSPDKAHLNLHINSLELGDSAVYFCASSQARGREGYTFGSGTRLTVV.

The chain recombines TRBV5-1 with TRBJ2-1; 8 bases match TRBD1. V was clipped by 1 base and J by 7 bases; unmatched bases: 10. The germline V gene encodes CDR1 SGHRS and CDR2 YFSETQ. This CDR3 has 16 amino acids. Here the CDR3 reads CASSLPTGTGRNEQFF. The CDR3 DNA is TGCGCCAGCAGCTTGCCAACCGGGACAGGAAGGAATGAGCAGTTCTTC.

The J gene is TRBJ2-6, the V gene TRBV7-9; D is ambiguous. V lost 3 bases to trimming and J lost 4 bases, with 13 bases between them. Looked up from germline, CDR1 is SEHNR and CDR2 is FQNEAQ (reference sequence). The CDR3 loop spans 16 amino acids. DNA of the CDR3: TGTGCCAGCAGCTTCACAGAGTCGAAAGGGGCCAACGTCCTGACTTTC. This codes for CASSFTESKGANVLTF.

The sample holds many counts of this clonotype. The gene calls are TRBV7-2 and TRBJ2-1; TRBD1 matches at 7 bases. Germline trimming cut 7 bases from V and 6 bases from J; bases unmatched to any gene: 9. CDR1 and CDR2 from the germline V gene are SGHTA and FQGNSA. The CDR3 is 14 amino acids. The CDR3 protein is CASILGQVINEQFF. CDR3 bases: TGTGCCAGCATCCTAGGACAGGTCATCAATGAGCAGTTCTTC.

The chain uses TRBV20-1 and TRBJ2-3; D unresolved. Germline V lookup: CDR1 DFQATT, CDR2 SNEGSKA (reference sequence). This CDR3 comprises 16 residues. V lost 1 base and J lost 4, with 18 bases in between. CDR3 nucleotide sequence: TGCAGTGCTAGAGGCCGACCGACCCACGGATCAGATACGCAGTATTTT. This gives the protein CSARGRPTHGSDTQYF.

A few counts support this clonotype. The gene calls are TRBV7-9 and TRBJ2-1; D is ambiguous. The CDR3 spans 12 residues. Germline loops: CDR1 SEHNR, CDR2 FQNEAQ (reference sequence). V shed 5 bases and J shed 10 bases, with 12 bases lying between them. The CDR3 sequence: CASSPNGLEQFF. CDR3 DNA sequence: TGTGCCAGCAGCCCAAATGGGTTAGAGCAGTTCTTC.

This clonotype was counted ten times or more. This rearrangement joins TRBV28 to TRBJ2-1; D not resolved. The germline V gene has CDR1 MDHEN and CDR2 SYDVKM. The CDR3 length is 13 residues. V lost 5 bases to trimming and J lost 5 bases, with 10 bases between them. CDR3 residues: CASSTPSDNEQFF. CDR3 DNA: TGTGCCAGCAGTACCCCCTCGGACAATGAGCAGTTCTTC.

This clonotype was counted at least ten times. The V and J genes are TRBV28 and TRBJ2-1, with D maybe TRBD2 (6 bases). Germline V gene sequence: CDR1 MDHEN, CDR2 SYDVKM. V was cut by 2 bases and J by 0 bases, with 14 bases left in between. CDR3 size: 17 residues. As DNA, the CDR3 is TGTGCCAGCAGTTTAACGACGGGGGTCCCCTCCTACAATGAGCAGTTCTTC. Its translation is CASSLTTGVPSYNEQFF.

This clonotype has more than one count but fewer than ten. The CDR3 here is CSAGGRDGNQPQHF. CDR3 nucleotide sequence: TGCAGCGCCGGGGGCAGAGATGGCAATCAGCCCCAGCATTTT. This sequence joins TRBV29-1 and TRBJ1-5; a weak D match, TRBD1 (6 bases). V shed 7 bases and J shed 2 bases, with 15 bases lying between them. This CDR3 is built from 14 residues. Germline V gives CDR1 SQVTM, CDR2 ANQGSEA. The whole variable domain, remainder taken from reference TRBV29-1 and TRBJ1-5, is SAVISQKPSRDICQRGTSLTIQCQVDSQVTMMFWYRQQPGQSLTLIATANQGSEATYESGFVIDKFPISRPNLTFSTLTVSNMSPEDSSIYLCSAGGRDGNQPQHFGDGTRLSIL.